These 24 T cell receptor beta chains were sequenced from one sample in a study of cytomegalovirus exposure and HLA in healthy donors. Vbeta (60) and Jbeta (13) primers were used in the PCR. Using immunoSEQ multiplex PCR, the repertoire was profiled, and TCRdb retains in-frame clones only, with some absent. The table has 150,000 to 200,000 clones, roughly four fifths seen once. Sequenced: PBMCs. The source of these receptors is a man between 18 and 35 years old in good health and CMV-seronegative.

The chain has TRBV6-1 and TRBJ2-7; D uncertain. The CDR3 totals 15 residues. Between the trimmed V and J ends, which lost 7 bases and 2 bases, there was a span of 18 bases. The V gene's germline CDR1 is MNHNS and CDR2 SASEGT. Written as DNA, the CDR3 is TGTGCCAGCAAGAGATCCAGCCAGGAACCCTACGAGCAGTACTTC. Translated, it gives CASKRSSQEPYEQYF.

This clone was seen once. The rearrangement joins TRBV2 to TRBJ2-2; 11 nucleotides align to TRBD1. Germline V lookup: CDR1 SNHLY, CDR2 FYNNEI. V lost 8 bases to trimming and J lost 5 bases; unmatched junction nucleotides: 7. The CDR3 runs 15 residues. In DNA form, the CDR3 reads TGTGCCAGCGGAGGACAGGGGGCTTCAACCGGGGAGCTGTTTTTT. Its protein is CASGGQGASTGELFF.

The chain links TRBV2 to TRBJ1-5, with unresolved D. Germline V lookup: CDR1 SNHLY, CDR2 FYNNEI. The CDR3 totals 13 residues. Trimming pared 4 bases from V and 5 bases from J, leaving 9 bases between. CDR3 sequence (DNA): TGTGCCAGCAGTGTCAATTCAGATCAGCCCCAGCATTTT. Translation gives CASSVNSDQPQHF.

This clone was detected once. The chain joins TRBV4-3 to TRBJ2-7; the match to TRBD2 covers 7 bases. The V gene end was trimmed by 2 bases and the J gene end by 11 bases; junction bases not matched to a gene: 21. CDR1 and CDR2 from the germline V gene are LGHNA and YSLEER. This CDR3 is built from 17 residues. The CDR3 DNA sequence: TGCGCCAGCAGCCAACCCGGAAGATCGCAGCAACCGGGACTAAAGTACTTC. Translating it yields CASSQPGRSQQPGLKYF.

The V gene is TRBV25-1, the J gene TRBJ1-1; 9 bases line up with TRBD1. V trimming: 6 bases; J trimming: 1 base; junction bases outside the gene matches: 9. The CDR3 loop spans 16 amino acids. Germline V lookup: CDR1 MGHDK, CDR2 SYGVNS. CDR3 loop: CASSPGQGRTNTEAFF. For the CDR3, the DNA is TGTGCCAGCAGCCCGGGACAGGGACGGACGAACACTGAAGCTTTCTTT.

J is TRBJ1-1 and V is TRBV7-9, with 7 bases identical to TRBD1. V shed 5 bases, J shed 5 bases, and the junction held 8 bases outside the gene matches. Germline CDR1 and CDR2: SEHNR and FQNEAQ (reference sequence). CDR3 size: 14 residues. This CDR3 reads CASSPRGRRTEAFF. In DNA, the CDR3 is TGTGCCAGCAGCCCTAGGGGGCGGAGGACTGAAGCTTTCTTT.

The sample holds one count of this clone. The CDR3 region is CATSRDPSWSAGGTYEQYF. The CDR3, as DNA: TGTGCCACCAGCAGAGATCCTTCATGGTCGGCGGGAGGAACCTACGAGCAGTACTTC. This sequence joins TRBV15 and TRBJ2-7, with TRBD2 identical over 8 bases. Unmatched junction bases numbered 15, after V lost 0 bases and J lost 2 bases. Germline CDR1 and CDR2: LNHNV and YYDKDF (reference sequence). The CDR3 spans 19 residues.

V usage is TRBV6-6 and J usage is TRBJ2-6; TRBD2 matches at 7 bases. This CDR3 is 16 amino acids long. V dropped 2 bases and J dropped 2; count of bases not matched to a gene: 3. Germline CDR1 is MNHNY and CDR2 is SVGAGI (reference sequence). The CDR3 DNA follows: TGTGCCAGCAGTTACAGGCGGGGGACTGGGGCCAACGTCCTGACTTTC. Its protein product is CASSYRRGTGANVLTF.

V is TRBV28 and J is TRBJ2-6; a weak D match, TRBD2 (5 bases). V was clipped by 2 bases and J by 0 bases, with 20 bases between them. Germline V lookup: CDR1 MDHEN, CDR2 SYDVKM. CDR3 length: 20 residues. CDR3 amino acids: CASSLVVRARRLSGANVLTF. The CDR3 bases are TGTGCCAGCAGTTTAGTCGTGAGGGCACGACGCCTCTCTGGGGCCAACGTCCTGACTTTC.

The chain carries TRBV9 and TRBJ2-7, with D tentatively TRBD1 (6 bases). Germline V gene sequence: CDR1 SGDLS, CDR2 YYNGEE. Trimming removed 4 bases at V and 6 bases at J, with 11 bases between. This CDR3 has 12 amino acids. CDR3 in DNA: TGTGCCAGCAGCATAACAGGGACCGAGCAGTACTTC. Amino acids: CASSITGTEQYF.

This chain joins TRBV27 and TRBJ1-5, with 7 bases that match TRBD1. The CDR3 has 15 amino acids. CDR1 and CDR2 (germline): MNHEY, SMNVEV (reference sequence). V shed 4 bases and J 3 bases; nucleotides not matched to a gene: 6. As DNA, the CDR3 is TGTGCCAGCAGTTCGAGGGACAGCTACAATCAGCCCCAGCATTTT. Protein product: CASSSRDSYNQPQHF.

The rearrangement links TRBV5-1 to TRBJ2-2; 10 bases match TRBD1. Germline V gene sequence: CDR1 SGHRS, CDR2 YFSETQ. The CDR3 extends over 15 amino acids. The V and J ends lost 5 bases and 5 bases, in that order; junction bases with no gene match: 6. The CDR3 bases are TGCGCCAGCAGTCTGGACAGGGGGAATACCGGGGAGCTGTTTTTT. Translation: CASSLDRGNTGELFF.

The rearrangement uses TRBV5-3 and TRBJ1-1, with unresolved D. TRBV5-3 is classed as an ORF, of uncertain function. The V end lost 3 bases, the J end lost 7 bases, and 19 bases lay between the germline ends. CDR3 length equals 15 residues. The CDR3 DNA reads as TGTGCCAGAAGCTCGGGGATGGGAGTTGAGAGTGAAGCTTTCTTT. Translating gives CARSSGMGVESEAFF.

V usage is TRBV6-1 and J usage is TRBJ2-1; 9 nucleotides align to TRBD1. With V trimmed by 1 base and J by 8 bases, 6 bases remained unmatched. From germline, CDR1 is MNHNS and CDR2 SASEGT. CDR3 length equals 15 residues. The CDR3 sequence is CASSEGGQGIDEQFF. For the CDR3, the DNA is TGTGCCAGCAGTGAAGGGGGACAGGGTATAGATGAGCAGTTCTTC.

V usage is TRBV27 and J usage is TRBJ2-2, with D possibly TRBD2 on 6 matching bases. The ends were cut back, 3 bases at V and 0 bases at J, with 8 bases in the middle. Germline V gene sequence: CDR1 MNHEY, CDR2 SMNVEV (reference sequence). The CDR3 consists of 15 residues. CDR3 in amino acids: CASSFSGANTGELFF. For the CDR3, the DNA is TGTGCCAGCAGTTTTAGCGGCGCGAACACCGGGGAGCTGTTTTTT.

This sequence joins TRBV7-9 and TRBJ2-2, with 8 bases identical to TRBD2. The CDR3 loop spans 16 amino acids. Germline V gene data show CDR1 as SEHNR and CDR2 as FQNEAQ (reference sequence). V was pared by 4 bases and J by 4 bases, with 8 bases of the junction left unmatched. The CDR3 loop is CASSSPISGSTGELFF. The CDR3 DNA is TGTGCCAGCAGCTCTCCAATAAGCGGGAGCACCGGGGAGCTGTTTTTT.

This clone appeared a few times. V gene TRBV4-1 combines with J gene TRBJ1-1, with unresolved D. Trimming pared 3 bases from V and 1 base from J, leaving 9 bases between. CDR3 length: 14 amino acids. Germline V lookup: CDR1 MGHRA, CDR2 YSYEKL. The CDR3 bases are TGCGCCAGCAGCCAGCCAATAGAGAACACTGAAGCTTTCTTT. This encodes CASSQPIENTEAFF.

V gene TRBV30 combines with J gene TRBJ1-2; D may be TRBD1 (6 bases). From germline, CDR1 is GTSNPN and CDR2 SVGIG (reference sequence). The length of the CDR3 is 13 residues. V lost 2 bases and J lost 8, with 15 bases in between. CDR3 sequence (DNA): TGTGCCTGGAGTCCTCCGACAGGCTGGGGCTACACCTTC. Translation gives CAWSPPTGWGYTF.

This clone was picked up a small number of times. CDR3 loop: CASSPRSRLYEQYF. The CDR3 coding sequence is TGTGCCAGCAGTCCTCGGAGTAGATTATACGAGCAGTACTTC. The chain links TRBV14 to TRBJ2-7; the D is unclear. This CDR3 is built from 14 residues. Trimming left V 6 bases short and J 4 bases short, with 16 bases between. CDR1 is SGHDN and CDR2 is FVKESK in the germline V gene.

CDR3 DNA: TGTGCCAGCAGCTTGAGCGGGAGCAAATACAATGAGCAGTTCTTC. It encodes CASSLSGSKYNEQFF. The chain has TRBV7-3 and TRBJ2-1; 8 bases are shared with TRBD2. Trimming at V came to 3 bases and at J to 4 bases, leaving 5 bases not matched to a gene. The length of the CDR3 is 15 residues. CDR1 is SGHTA, CDR2 FQGTGA, per germline.

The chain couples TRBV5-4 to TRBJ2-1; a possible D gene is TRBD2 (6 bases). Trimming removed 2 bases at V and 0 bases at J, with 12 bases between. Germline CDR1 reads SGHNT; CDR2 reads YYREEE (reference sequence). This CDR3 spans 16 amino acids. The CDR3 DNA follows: TGTGCCAGCAGCTTTGTCGGGAGAAGCTCCTACAATGAGCAGTTCTTC. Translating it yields CASSFVGRSSYNEQFF.

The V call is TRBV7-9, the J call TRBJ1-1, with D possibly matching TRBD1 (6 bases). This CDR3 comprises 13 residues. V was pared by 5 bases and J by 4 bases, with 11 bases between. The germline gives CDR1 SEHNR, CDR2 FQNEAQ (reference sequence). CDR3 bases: TGTGCCAGCAGCCTTATACAGGGCACTGAAGCTTTCTTT. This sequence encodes CASSLIQGTEAFF.

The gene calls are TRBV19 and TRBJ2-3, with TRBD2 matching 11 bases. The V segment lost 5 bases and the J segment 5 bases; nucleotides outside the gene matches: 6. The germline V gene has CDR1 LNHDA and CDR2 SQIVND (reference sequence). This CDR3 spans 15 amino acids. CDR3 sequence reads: CASSSLAGGRDTQYF. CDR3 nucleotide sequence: TGTGCCAGTAGTTCCCTAGCGGGGGGCCGAGATACGCAGTATTTT.

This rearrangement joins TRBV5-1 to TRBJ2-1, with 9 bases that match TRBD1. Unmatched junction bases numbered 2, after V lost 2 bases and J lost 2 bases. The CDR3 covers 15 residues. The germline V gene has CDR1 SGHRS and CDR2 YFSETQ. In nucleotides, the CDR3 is TGCGCCAGCAGCTTACAGGGGGCCACCTACAATGAGCAGTTCTTC. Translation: CASSLQGATYNEQFF. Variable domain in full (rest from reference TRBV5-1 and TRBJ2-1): KAGVTQTPRYLIKTRGQQVTLSCSPISGHRSVSWYQQTPGQGLQFLFEYFSETQRNKGNFPGRFSGRQFSNSRSEMNVSTLELGDSALYLCASSLQGATYNEQFFGPGTRLTVL.